A single sample gave rise to the 22 T cell receptor beta chains below, sequenced in a study of post-analysis software for immune sequencing data. Their target antigens are unknown. Unique molecular identifiers had been added to the TCR beta cDNA libraries. MiXCR, applied by TCRdb to the PCR reads, yields one record per CDR3 protein. In the table there are about 820,000 distinct CDR3 sequences, approximately 53% of which are singletons. Notes on the study in general: Among 5 or 6 TRBV segments more frequent in patients than controls were TRBV5-6, TRBV5-1 and TRBV20-1.

Sample: blood. The receptor set was obtained from a girl between 5 and 17 years old with multiple sclerosis.

This clonotype is a singleton in its sample. The J gene is TRBJ2-1, the V gene TRBV12-3 or TRBV12-4; D may be TRBD2 (6 bases). The CDR3 loop spans 17 amino acids. The V end lost 11 bases, the J end lost 6 bases, and 29 bases lay between the germline ends. The CDR3 spells CAGTRPLGSGGVNEQFF. The DNA of the CDR3 is TGTGCCGGCACGCGCCCCCTGGGTAGCGGAGGAGTCAATGAGCAGTTCTTC.

This rearrangement joins TRBV5-1 to TRBJ2-3; TRBD2 matches 7 bases. Germline loops: CDR1 SGHRS, CDR2 YFSETQ. V lost 6 bases, J lost 4 bases, and 11 bases stayed unmatched. This CDR3 is 15 amino acids long. The CDR3, as DNA: TGCGCCAGCACCAATGGGAGGGCCGAACCAGATACGCAGTATTTT. Protein sequence: CASTNGRAEPDTQYF.

The sample holds a few counts of this clonotype. This chain connects TRBV18 to TRBJ2-5; D is perhaps TRBD2 (6 bases). The CDR3 extends over 15 amino acids. Trimming took 2 bases from V and 0 from J, leaving 10 bases between them. The germline V gene has CDR1 KGHSH and CDR2 LQKENI. CDR3 sequence reads: CASSPGRDYQETQYF. The CDR3 DNA reads TGTGCCAGCTCACCAGGGCGGGACTACCAAGAGACCCAGTACTTC.

This clonotype has more than one count but fewer than ten. The rearrangement joins TRBV12-3 or TRBV12-4 to TRBJ1-2; perhaps TRBD1 as D (5 bases). V was shortened by 6 bases and J by 7 bases, with 12 bases between the two germline ends. The CDR3 contains 12 residues. CDR3 bases: TGTGCCAGCAGCCATTCGAGGGGTGGCTACACCTTC. This sequence encodes CASSHSRGGYTF.

The V gene is TRBV20-1, the J gene TRBJ2-3, with D tentatively TRBD1 (5 bases). Trimming cost V 3 bases and J 10 bases, with 14 bases left between them. This CDR3 comprises 12 residues. Germline assignment: CDR1 DFQATT and CDR2 SNEGSKA (reference sequence). The CDR3 loop is CSARTVGHAQYF. The CDR3 DNA reads TGCAGTGCTAGGACAGTGGGCCACGCGCAGTATTTT.

V gene TRBV2 combines with J gene TRBJ2-5; D possibly matches TRBD1 or TRBD2 (5 bases each). Germline V gene data show CDR1 as SNHLY and CDR2 as FYNNEI. This CDR3 contains 16 residues. Trimming removed 2 bases from V and 4 bases from J, with 17 bases in between. The CDR3 nucleotides are TGTGCCAGCAGTGAAATCCCCGGGGCCCTTGGAGAGACCCAGTACTTC. Translated, it gives CASSEIPGALGETQYF. The full variable domain, completed using reference TRBV2 and TRBJ2-5, is EPEVTQTPSHQVTQMGQEVILRCVPISNHLYFYWYRQILGQKVEFLVSFYNNEISEKSEIFDDQFSVERPDGSNFTLKIRSTKLEDSAMYFCASSEIPGALGETQYFGPGTRLLVL.

The rearrangement joins TRBV6-5 to TRBJ2-3, with D perhaps given as TRBD1 or TRBD2 (5 bases each). The CDR3 covers 17 residues. Germline V gives CDR1 MNHEY, CDR2 SVGAGI. Trimming left V 0 bases short and J 2 bases short, with 15 bases between. The CDR3 protein is CASSYSRGSSYTDTQYF. As DNA, the CDR3 is TGTGCCAGCAGTTACTCGAGGGGATCGTCGTACACAGATACGCAGTATTTT.

This clonotype was seen just once. The chain employs TRBV7-8 and TRBJ2-5, with no clear D. V was pared by 5 bases and J by 2 bases, with 12 bases between. This CDR3 is 14 amino acids long. The germline gives CDR1 SGHVS, CDR2 FQNEAQ. CDR3 region: CASSPSGLQETQYF. The CDR3 coding sequence is TGTGCCAGCAGCCCCTCGGGCTTACAAGAGACCCAGTACTTC.

The rearrangement uses TRBV7-8 and TRBJ1-1; 7 nucleotides match TRBD1. Germline CDR1 reads SGHVS; CDR2 reads FQNEAQ. V lost 5 bases, J lost 0 bases, and 12 bases stayed unmatched. The CDR3 is made up of 17 amino acids. The CDR3 sequence is CASSTQAQGIVNTEAFF. The CDR3 nucleotides are TGTGCCAGCAGCACACAGGCACAGGGGATTGTGAACACTGAAGCTTTCTTT.

This rearrangement joins TRBV5-1 to TRBJ2-1, with D possibly TRBD2 on 5 matching bases. V was clipped by 4 bases and J by 0 bases, with 17 bases between them. This CDR3 is built from 17 residues. CDR1 and CDR2 from the germline V gene are SGHRS and YFSETQ. CDR3 loop: CASSPAPGINSYNEQFF. The CDR3 nucleotides are TGCGCCAGCAGCCCGGCCCCCGGGATCAACTCCTACAATGAGCAGTTCTTC.

The chain has TRBV21-1 and TRBJ2-5; the table names TRBD2, a call not compared with the DNA. TRBV21-1 counts as a pseudogene. The CDR3 covers 12 residues. The CDR3 region is CASSCGGETQYF. For the CDR3, the DNA is TGTGCCAGCAGCTGCGGAGGAGAGACCCAGTACTTC.

V gene TRBV29-1 combines with J gene TRBJ2-1; 7 positions match TRBD2. Trimming at V came to 3 bases and at J to 0 bases, leaving 11 bases not matched to a gene. The CDR3 covers 17 residues. Germline CDR1 and CDR2: SQVTM and ANQGSEA. CDR3 in DNA: TGCAGCGTTGATTCCCTCCCACTAGCGAGCTCCTACAATGAGCAGTTCTTC. It specifies CSVDSLPLASSYNEQFF.

This clonotype occurred once. V usage is TRBV18 and J usage is TRBJ2-3, with 9 bases that match TRBD2. The CDR3 is made up of 16 amino acids. V dropped 3 bases and J dropped 3; count of bases not matched to a gene: 7. The V gene's germline CDR1 is KGHSH and CDR2 LQKENI. The CDR3 DNA sequence: TGTGCCAGCTCACCGAGACTAGCGGCGGGAACAGATACGCAGTATTTT. Its translation is CASSPRLAAGTDTQYF.

In its sample, this clonotype was seen a few times. The V call is TRBV6-1, the J call TRBJ1-2; 10 nucleotides match TRBD1. The germline gives CDR1 MNHNS, CDR2 SASEGT. This CDR3 is built from 13 residues. V trimming: 6 bases; J trimming: 7 bases; junction bases outside the gene matches: 5. The CDR3 coding sequence is TGTGCCAGCAGCTGGACAGGGGGAGTTGGCTACACCTTC. Residues: CASSWTGGVGYTF.

The chain has TRBV7-9 and TRBJ1-2; no definite D call. The V end lost 1 base, the J end lost 8 bases, and 17 bases lay between the germline ends. CDR3 size: 15 residues. Germline-derived CDR1 and CDR2 are SEHNR and FQNEAQ (reference sequence). In DNA form, the CDR3 reads TGTGCCAGCAGCTTAGGAGGTGAAGGGCTTGGCGGCTACACCTTC. Residues: CASSLGGEGLGGYTF.

J is TRBJ2-6 and V is TRBV12-3 or TRBV12-4, with D uncertain. CDR3 size: 14 residues. CDR3 protein: CVISAGTGANVLTF. CDR3 nucleotide sequence: TGTGTCATATCGGCCGGAACCGGGGCCAACGTCCTGACTTTC.

This clonotype was found a few times. This rearrangement joins TRBV29-1 to TRBJ2-7; D call uncertain. The length of the CDR3 is 10 residues. With 4 bases removed from V and 5 bases from J, the gap between germline ends came to 6 bases. Germline assignment: CDR1 SQVTM and CDR2 ANQGSEA. The CDR3 protein is CSVGTDEQYF. CDR3 DNA sequence: TGCAGCGTTGGAACGGACGAGCAGTACTTC.

The rearrangement joins TRBV5-1 to TRBJ2-5; no clear D. The CDR3 sequence is 14 residues long. CDR1 is SGHRS, CDR2 YFSETQ, per germline. With 2 bases removed from V and 2 bases from J, the gap between germline ends came to 10 bases. The CDR3, as DNA: TGCGCCAGCAGCTTTGCCCTGGTGCAAGAGACCCAGTACTTC. Its translation is CASSFALVQETQYF.

The V gene is TRBV4-2, the J gene TRBJ1-2; D is possibly TRBD1 (6 bases). The length of the CDR3 is 15 residues. CDR1 and CDR2 (germline): LGHNA, YNFKEQ. The V and J ends lost 4 bases and 1 base respectively, with 13 bases between them. The CDR3 loop is CASSPGIQGNYGYTF. The CDR3 DNA reads as TGTGCCAGCAGCCCAGGAATACAGGGTAACTATGGCTACACCTTC.

The chain couples TRBV12-3 or TRBV12-4 to TRBJ2-7; 9 bases match TRBD1. The CDR3 consists of 15 residues. V trimming: 6 bases; J trimming: 2 bases; junction bases outside the gene matches: 8. Here the CDR3 DNA reads TGTGCCAGCAGATCGACAGGGGGGAGGACCTACGAGCAGTACTTC. This sequence encodes CASRSTGGRTYEQYF.

Only a few counts were recorded for this clonotype. The V and J genes are TRBV6-8 and TRBJ2-2, with TRBD2 matching 8 bases. This CDR3 contains 15 residues. Germline trimming cut 4 bases from V and 1 base from J; bases unmatched to any gene: 2. Germline V gene lookup returns CDR1 MNHGY and CDR2 SAAAGT. As DNA, the CDR3 is TGTGCCAGCAGTTCAACTAGCGGGAACACCGGGGAGCTGTTTTTT. Its protein is CASSSTSGNTGELFF.

The chain employs TRBV7-9 and TRBJ1-2; no clear D gene. Per germline, CDR1 SEHNR and CDR2 FQNEAQ (reference sequence). With 2 bases removed from V and 2 bases from J, the gap between germline ends came to 12 bases. This CDR3 contains 15 residues. CDR3 DNA sequence: TGTGCCAGCAGCTTAATCACCGCTTCGAACTATGGCTACACCTTC. The encoded protein is CASSLITASNYGYTF.